The rows below give T cell receptor beta chains drawn from one sample of a study of blood T cell repertoires in COVID-19. The protocol was immunoSEQ multiplex PCR, while the TCRdb copy is restricted to in-frame clones and leaves out a portion. This sample has 250,000 to 350,000 clones, with roughly 90% found just once. Sample: peripheral blood. The receptors were sampled from a woman in her 30s with COVID-19, enrolled during active disease. The CDR3 runs from the conserved cysteine through the conserved F or W. Each record gives: J gene, clone size, D gene, V gene, CDR3 protein, CDR3 DNA. A D gene is named only where the DNA matches it firmly. Rows give clone size only sometimes, using once, few, many, or a class for an expanded clone.

TRBJ1-2 NA NA TRBV27 CATSSPSGYTF TGTGCCACCTCGTCCCCCAGTGGCTACACCTTC
TRBJ1-4 NA NA TRBV30 CAWARQTTNEKLFF TGTGCCTGGGCCAGACAGACAACTAATGAAAAACTGTTTTTT
TRBJ2-7 NA TRBD1 TRBV25-1 CASSARQGYLYEQYF TGTGCCAGCAGTGCTCGACAGGGATACCTCTACGAGCAGTACTTC
TRBJ1-1 NA TRBD1 TRBV7-9 CASSTPGTGTLMNTEAFF TGTGCCAGCAGCACTCCCGGGACAGGGACACTAATGAACACTGAAGCTTTCTTT
TRBJ2-7 NA NA TRBV3-1/TRBV3-2 CASSQRTVIEQYF TGTGCCAGCAGCCAAAGGACAGTAATCGAGCAGTACTTC
TRBJ2-3 NA NA TRBV7-9 CASSSRVISTDTQYF TGTGCCAGCAGCTCCCGGGTGATAAGCACAGATACGCAGTATTTT
TRBJ2-7 NA NA TRBV21-1 CASSIRTVNTYEQYF TGTGCCAGCAGCATTCGGACAGTAAATACCTACGAGCAGTACTTC
TRBJ2-7 NA NA TRBV5-1 CASSWSGDAYEQYF TGCGCCAGCAGTTGGTCAGGGGACGCCTACGAGCAGTACTTC
TRBJ1-4 NA NA TRBV28 CASTGGGVGEKLFF TGTGCCAGCACGGGGGGCGGGGTCGGTGAAAAACTGTTTTTT
TRBJ2-3 NA NA TRBV5-4 CASSPRGASTDTQYF TGTGCCAGCAGCCCCCGGGGAGCGAGCACAGATACGCAGTATTTT
TRBJ1-2 NA NA TRBV19 CASSITGANYGYTF TGTGCCAGTAGTATAACAGGCGCAAACTATGGCTACACCTTC
TRBJ1-2 NA TRBD1 TRBV7-9 CASSRTGMNYGYTF TGTGCCAGCAGCCGGACAGGCATGAACTATGGCTACACCTTC
TRBJ1-1 NA TRBD1 TRBV5-6 CASSDLMTGVTEAFF TGTGCCAGCAGCGACCTCATGACAGGGGTCACTGAAGCTTTCTTT
TRBJ1-1 NA NA TRBV7-3 CASSFSSDSEAFF TGTGCCAGCAGCTTTTCTAGTGACAGTGAAGCTTTCTTT
TRBJ1-4 NA NA TRBV5-1 CASSLAQAQGAEKLFF TGCGCCAGCAGCTTGGCCCAGGCACAGGGAGCCGAAAAACTGTTTTTT
TRBJ2-3 few NA TRBV30 CAWRLTSTDTQYF TGTGCCTGGAGGCTGACAAGCACAGATACGCAGTATTTT
TRBJ2-1 NA TRBD2 TRBV14 CASSQGELAGGQQFF TGTGCCAGCAGCCAGGGCGAACTAGCGGGAGGCCAGCAGTTCTTC
TRBJ1-1 NA NA TRBV29-1 CSAGQMNTEAFF TGCAGCGCCGGACAGATGAACACTGAAGCTTTCTTT
TRBJ1-4 NA NA TRBV2 CASRPTGAPNEKLFF TGTGCCAGCCGACCGACAGGTGCTCCTAATGAAAAACTGTTTTTT
TRBJ1-5 NA NA TRBV2 CASSIGRVSEAQHF TGTGCCAGCAGTATTGGGCGCGTATCTGAAGCCCAGCATTTT
TRBJ2-6 NA NA TRBV4-1 CASSQARGANVLTF TGCGCCAGCAGCCAGGCGAGGGGGGCCAACGTCCTGACTTTC
TRBJ1-2 NA TRBD1 TRBV12-3/TRBV12-4 CASSLTGYGYTF TGTGCCAGCAGTTTGACAGGGTATGGCTACACCTTC
TRBJ1-2 NA NA TRBV3-1/TRBV3-2 CASSQDGAGYTF TGTGCCAGCAGCCAAGATGGAGCTGGCTACACCTTC
TRBJ1-5 NA TRBD1 TRBV24-1 CATSDSRGTGLREPQHF TGTGCCACCAGTGATTCTCGAGGGACAGGTCTACGGGAGCCCCAGCATTTT
TRBJ2-5 NA NA TRBV27 CASSWTAQETQYF TGTGCCAGCAGTTGGACAGCTCAAGAGACCCAGTACTTC
TRBJ1-2 NA TRBD1 TRBV5-1 CASSSGGGQGLGGYTF TGCGCCAGCAGCTCGGGAGGGGGACAGGGATTAGGTGGCTACACCTTC
TRBJ2-1 NA TRBD2 TRBV5-6 CASSFGLAGNEQFF TGTGCCAGCAGCTTTGGACTAGCGGGGAATGAGCAGTTCTTC
TRBJ2-3 NA TRBD2 TRBV7-9 CASSFFRVAGNRRDTQYF TGTGCCAGCAGCTTTTTTAGGGTAGCGGGAAATAGAAGAGATACGCAGTATTTT
TRBJ2-1 NA NA TRBV5-4 CASSLGTPYSSYNEQFF TGTGCCAGCAGCTTAGGGACTCCATATAGCTCCTACAATGAGCAGTTCTTC
TRBJ2-3 NA NA TRBV19 CASSTGGLRTDTQYF TGTGCCAGTAGTACCGGGGGGCTTCGCACAGATACGCAGTATTTT
TRBJ2-1 NA TRBD2 TRBV19 CASKGTSSYNEQFF TGTGCCAGTAAAGGGACTAGCTCCTACAATGAGCAGTTCTTC
TRBJ2-3 NA NA TRBV14 CASSQVGGSTDTQYF TGTGCCAGCAGCCAAGTAGGAGGGAGCACAGATACGCAGTATTTT